This TCR beta chain comes out of a study of response to subunit inactivated influenza vaccine. The study, taken as a whole, reports: Authors proposed each seasonal influenza vaccination draws in few new T cells.

Each CDR3 protein gets one entry after TCRdb re-called the RT-PCR reads with MiXCR. Here the sample spans 500,000 or so distinct CDR3 sequences, approximately 15% being singletons. Trimming stripped 0 bases from V and 3 bases from J, with 10 bases between. There are 14 residues in the CDR3. Germline assignment: CDR1 SGHRS and CDR2 YFSETQ. A few counts support this clonotype. The antigen is unknown. Material: CD4+ T cells sorted from PBMCs, obtained around 25 months after vaccination. V usage is TRBV5-1 and J usage is TRBJ2-7, with D perhaps TRBD2 (5 bases). This clonotype was obtained from a man aged 45 to 70 who received an inactivated influenza vaccine. CDR3 bases: TGCGCCAGCAGCTTGGATAGGGAGTTCTACGAGCAGTACTTC. It is translated as CASSLDREFYEQYF.